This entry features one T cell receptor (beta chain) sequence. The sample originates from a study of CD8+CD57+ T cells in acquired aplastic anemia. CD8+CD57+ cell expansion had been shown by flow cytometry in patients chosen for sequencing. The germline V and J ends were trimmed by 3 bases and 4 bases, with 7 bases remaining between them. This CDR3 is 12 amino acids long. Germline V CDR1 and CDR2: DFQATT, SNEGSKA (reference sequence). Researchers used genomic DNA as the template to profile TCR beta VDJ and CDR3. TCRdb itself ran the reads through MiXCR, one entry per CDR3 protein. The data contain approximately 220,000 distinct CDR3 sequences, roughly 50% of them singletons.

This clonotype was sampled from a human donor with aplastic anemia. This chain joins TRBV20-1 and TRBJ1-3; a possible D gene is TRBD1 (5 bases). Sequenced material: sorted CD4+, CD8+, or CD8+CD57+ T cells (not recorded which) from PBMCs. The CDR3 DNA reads TGCAGTGCTAGGGGGCCAGGAAACACCATATATTTT. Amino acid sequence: CSARGPGNTIYF.